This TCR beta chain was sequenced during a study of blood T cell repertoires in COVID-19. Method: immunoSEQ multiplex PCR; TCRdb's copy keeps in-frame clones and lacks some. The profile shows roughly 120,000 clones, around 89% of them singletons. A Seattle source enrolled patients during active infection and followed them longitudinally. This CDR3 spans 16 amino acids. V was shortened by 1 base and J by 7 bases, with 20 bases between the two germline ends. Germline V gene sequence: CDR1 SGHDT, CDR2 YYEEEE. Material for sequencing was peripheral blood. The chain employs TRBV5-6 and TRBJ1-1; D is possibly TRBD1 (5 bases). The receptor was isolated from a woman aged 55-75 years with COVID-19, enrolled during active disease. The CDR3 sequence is CASSLLQVTRGREAFF. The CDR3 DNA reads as TGTGCCAGCAGCTTGTTACAGGTGACAAGGGGTCGTGAAGCTTTCTTT.